The rows below give T cell receptor beta chains drawn from one sample of a study of T cell repertoires in cytomegalovirus infection. Antigen specificity for these receptors is unknown. TCRdb independently ran MiXCR on the reads; one entry per CDR3 protein. This sample has approximately 1,000,000 distinct CDR3 sequences, with approximately 32% found just once. Sequences were derived from cultured CD8+ T cells from PBMCs, sampled from culture after CMV antigen stimulation. These receptors were obtained from a human donor in good health (CMV status not recorded). Some clones in this sample may be carry-over from other donors' samples. Both conserved end residues are part of each CDR3. A D gene is named only where the DNA matches it firmly. Some rows mark clone size as missing; the rest say once, few, many or name a class of expanded clone.

V,D,J,size,DNA,CDR3
TRBV7-9,NA,TRBJ2-5,many,TGTGCCAGCAGCTCCGACAGGTACCAAGAGACCCAGTACTTC,CASSSDRYQETQYF
TRBV6-2/TRBV6-3,TRBD1,TRBJ2-2,few,TGTGCCAGCAGTTACTCTCCGGGACAGTCGAACACCGGGGAGCTGTTTTTT,CASSYSPGQSNTGELFF
TRBV7-8,NA,TRBJ1-5,few,TGTGCCAGCAGCTTAGGGTATACGCGTGGCAATCAGCCCCAGCATTTT,CASSLGYTRGNQPQHF
TRBV4-2,NA,TRBJ1-2,NA,TGTGCCAGCAGCCAAGATACGGACGGCACTTATGGCTACACCTTC,CASSQDTDGTYGYTF
TRBV6-5,NA,TRBJ1-2,many,TGTGCCAGCAGCCAGGGGTACAGTGGCTATGGCTACACCTTC,CASSQGYSGYGYTF
TRBV9,TRBD2,TRBJ2-1,NA,TGTGCCAGCAGCGTAGATGGTAGCGGGGGGGGTTCCTACAATGAGCAGTTCTTC,CASSVDGSGGGSYNEQFF
TRBV6-1,TRBD1,TRBJ1-5,many,TGTGCCACCAAACCGGGACAGGGGGCTAGTCAGCCCCAGCATTTT,CATKPGQGASQPQHF
TRBV7-9,NA,TRBJ1-3,many,TGTGCCAGCAGCTTAGTATCGGGCAGCGCCGTACGAGGAAACACCATATATTTT,CASSLVSGSAVRGNTIYF
TRBV27,TRBD1,TRBJ2-1,NA,TGTGCCAGCAGTTTGGCAGGGGGCAAGGATGAGCAGTTCTTC,CASSLAGGKDEQFF
TRBV14,NA,TRBJ1-2,few,TGTGCCAGCAGCCAAGCTTATTGGGGGTTCGGCTACACCTTC,CASSQAYWGFGYTF
TRBV7-8,NA,TRBJ2-7,few,TGTGCCAGCAGCTATCCACAGGACTACGAGCAGTACTTC,CASSYPQDYEQYF
TRBV7-9,NA,TRBJ1-6,many,TGTGCCAGCAGCCCCCAGAGAGAAGAGGATAATTCACCCCTCCACTTT,CASSPQREEDNSPLHF
TRBV5-4,TRBD2,TRBJ2-3,few,TGTGCCAGCAGCCAACTAGCGGGGCTCGGGAATACGCAGTATTTT,CASSQLAGLGNTQYF
TRBV27,NA,TRBJ1-1,NA,TGTGCCAGCAGTCCTTTCAGGGAGAACACTGAAGCTTTCTTT,CASSPFRENTEAFF
TRBV20-1,TRBD1,TRBJ2-2,NA,TGCAGCCTGGGACAGCCGAACACCGGGGAGCTGTTTTTT,CSLGQPNTGELFF
TRBV6-1,NA,TRBJ1-4,few,TGTGCCAGCAGTGAAAAGGTCGATTCTCACGAAAAACTGTTTTTT,CASSEKVDSHEKLFF
TRBV11-2,TRBD2,TRBJ2-3,few,TGTGCCAGCTCGGGGGGGGAGGATACGCAGTATTTT,CASSGGEDTQYF
TRBV6-2/TRBV6-3,NA,TRBJ2-3,NA,TGTGCCAGCAGCTCCCCAACAACCGACGTTACAGATACGCAGTATTTT,CASSSPTTDVTDTQYF
TRBV14,NA,TRBJ2-7,few,TGTGCCAGCAGCCAAGACCCCCCGTGGCAGCTTAACTCCTACGAGCAGTACTTC,CASSQDPPWQLNSYEQYF
TRBV29-1,TRBD1,TRBJ1-1,once,TGCAGCGTTGGGACAGGGGTTGCTTTCTTT,CSVGTGVAFF
TRBV27,NA,TRBJ2-5,NA,TGTGTCAGCACTCACCCCCGGACAGAGCAAGAGACCCAGTACTTC,CVSTHPRTEQETQYF
TRBV3-1,NA,TRBJ2-5,NA,TGTGCCAGCAGCCCCCTGCTAGGGACCGCAGAGACCCAGTACTTC,CASSPLLGTAETQYF
TRBV29-1,NA,TRBJ2-2,NA,TGCAGCGTCTCAGTGGGGTTCGGCACCGGGGAGCTGTTTTTT,CSVSVGFGTGELFF